Sequencing of this T cell receptor (beta chain) was carried out in a study of circulating CD8 cells and anti-PD-1 response in melanoma. Study outcomes and limitations: Under 8% of TRB clonotypes were shared between subsets at M1. No tumor material was available, so peptide assays assessed reactivity.

From live CD3+CD8+TCRalphabeta+ cells, four PD-1 and/or TIGIT subsets were sorted. Each library started from approximately 14 ng of total RNA using the QIAseq Immune Repertoire TCR panel. Via MiXCR, TCRdb re-called the reads, giving one row per CDR3 protein. The sample includes 150 to 200 distinct CDR3 sequences, approximately 9.2% of them seen just once. This clonotype is labeled as large (0.1 to 1%). Its antigen is not known. V was trimmed by 4 bases and J by 10 bases, leaving 17 bases between them. Germline V CDR1 and CDR2: MGHRA, YSYEKL. The CDR3 has 14 residues. The source material was CD8+ T cells from PBMCs, sampled at baseline or after one month of anti-PD-1 therapy (not recorded which). This clonotype was sampled from a human donor with melanoma. This rearrangement joins TRBV4-1 to TRBJ2-1; TRBD2 is a possible D gene (7 bases). The CDR3: CASSPYTGGREQFF. The CDR3 bases are TGCGCCAGCAGCCCCTACACCGGGGGGCGGGAGCAGTTCTTC.